This T cell receptor beta chain stems from a study of memory CD4+ T cells and cytomegalovirus serostatus. Sequenced by immunoSEQ multiplex PCR; TCRdb stores in-frame clones only, minus some. The table includes over 40,000 clones, 65% to 85% detected once. Germline V gene lookup returns CDR1 MDHEN and CDR2 SYDVKM. Trimming removed 6 bases from V and 5 bases from J, with 11 bases in between. This CDR3 spans 13 amino acids. The sort gate was single viable CD3+CD4+CD8-CD45RO+ cells for memory CD4+ T cells. The material sequenced was memory CD4+ T cells from blood. The sequence derives from an adult in good health and CMV-seronegative. V usage is TRBV28 and J usage is TRBJ1-5, with a possible D match to TRBD1 (5 bases). DNA for the CDR3: TGTGCCAGCAGCCATGACAGAGATCAGCCCCAGCATTTT. Translation: CASSHDRDQPQHF.